This T cell receptor beta chain is drawn from a study of somatic mutations in cytotoxic T cells in rheumatoid arthritis. The overall study: Patients had around 31 ml EDTA blood drawn right after diagnosis, before any treatment. Study outcomes and limitations: Rising age went with increasing CD8+ clonality in rheumatoid arthritis patients; healthy controls showed no such increase.

Germline V lookup: CDR1 LGHNA, CDR2 YNFKEQ. The junction had 9 bases not matched to a gene; V was cut back by 0 bases and J by 4 bases. The CDR3 covers 18 residues. The table came from immunoSEQ multiplex PCR; TCRdb's copy has only in-frame clones and leaves some out. The sample consists of fewer than 40,000 clones, about 81% of them appearing once. Remarks on this clone: Its antigen is still unknown.

The receptor's source is an adult with rheumatoid arthritis. The chain carries TRBV4-2 and TRBJ2-2; 9 bases map to TRBD2. The sequenced sample consisted of CD8+ T cells sorted from blood. The CDR3 DNA reads TGTGCCAGCAGCCAAGATCCGCGGGGGGGCCAGGGCACCGGGGAGCTGTTTTTT. Translating gives CASSQDPRGGQGTGELFF.